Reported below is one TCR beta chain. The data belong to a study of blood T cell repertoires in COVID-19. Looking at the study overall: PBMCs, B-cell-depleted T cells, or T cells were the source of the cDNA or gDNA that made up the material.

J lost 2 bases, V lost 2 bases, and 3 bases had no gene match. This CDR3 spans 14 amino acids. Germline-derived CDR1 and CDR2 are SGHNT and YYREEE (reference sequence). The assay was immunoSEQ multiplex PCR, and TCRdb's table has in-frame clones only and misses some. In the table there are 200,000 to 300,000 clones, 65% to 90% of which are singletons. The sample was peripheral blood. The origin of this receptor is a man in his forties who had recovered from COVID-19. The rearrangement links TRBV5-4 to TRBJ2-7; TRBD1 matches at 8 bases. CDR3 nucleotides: TGTGCCAGCAGCTTTGCCAGGGGGCCCTACGAGCAGTACTTC. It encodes CASSFARGPYEQYF.